This T cell receptor (beta chain) was sequenced during a study of blood T cells in healthy people across ages. Study context: Per two T cells, about one barcoded beta molecule was captured through template switching.

Each sample had at least 7 million PBMCs isolated. Comment on this clonotype: Its cognate antigen is unknown.

The CDR3 loop spans 12 amino acids. From germline, CDR1 is SQVTM and CDR2 ANQGSEA. V gave up 7 bases and J gave up 5 bases; unmatched junction bases: 6. Primed by a sample-barcoded 5' primer and a J-beta primer mix, a second PCR proceeded for about 6 to 11 cycles. Every sample gave at least 3 million paired-end reads containing CDR3. Each CDR3 protein is one row after TCRdb ran MiXCR on the 5' RACE reads. This table holds under 750,000 distinct CDR3 sequences, less than 60% found once. The study's findings and limits: There was no known CMV status for donors, so expanded clonotype changes were possibly confounded.

The clonotype was recovered from an elderly man in good health. The sequencing sample was made of blood. The V and J genes are TRBV29-1 and TRBJ1-1, with TRBD1 matching over 8 bases. CDR3 coding DNA: TGCAGCGCCAGGGGGCCGCAAACTGAAGCTTTCTTT. Encoded protein: CSARGPQTEAFF. The full variable domain, with the rest looked up from reference TRBV29-1 and TRBJ1-1, is SAVISQKPSRDICQRGTSLTIQCQVDSQVTMMFWYRQQPGQSLTLIATANQGSEATYESGFVIDKFPISRPNLTFSTLTVSNMSPEDSSIYLCSARGPQTEAFFGQGTRLTVV.